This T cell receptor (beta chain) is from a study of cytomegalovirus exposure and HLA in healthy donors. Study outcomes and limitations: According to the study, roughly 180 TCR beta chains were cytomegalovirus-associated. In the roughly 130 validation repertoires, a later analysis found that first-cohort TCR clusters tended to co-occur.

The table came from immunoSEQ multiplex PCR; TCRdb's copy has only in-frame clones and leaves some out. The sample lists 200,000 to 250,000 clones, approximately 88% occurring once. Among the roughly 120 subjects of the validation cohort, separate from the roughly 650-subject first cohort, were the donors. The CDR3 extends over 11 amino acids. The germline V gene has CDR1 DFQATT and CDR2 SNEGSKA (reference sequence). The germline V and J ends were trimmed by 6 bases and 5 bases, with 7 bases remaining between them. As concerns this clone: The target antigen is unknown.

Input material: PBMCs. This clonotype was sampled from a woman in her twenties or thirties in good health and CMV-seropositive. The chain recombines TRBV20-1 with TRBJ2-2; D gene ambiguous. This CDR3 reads CSAPWTGELFF. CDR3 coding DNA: TGCAGTGCCCCGTGGACCGGGGAGCTGTTTTTT.